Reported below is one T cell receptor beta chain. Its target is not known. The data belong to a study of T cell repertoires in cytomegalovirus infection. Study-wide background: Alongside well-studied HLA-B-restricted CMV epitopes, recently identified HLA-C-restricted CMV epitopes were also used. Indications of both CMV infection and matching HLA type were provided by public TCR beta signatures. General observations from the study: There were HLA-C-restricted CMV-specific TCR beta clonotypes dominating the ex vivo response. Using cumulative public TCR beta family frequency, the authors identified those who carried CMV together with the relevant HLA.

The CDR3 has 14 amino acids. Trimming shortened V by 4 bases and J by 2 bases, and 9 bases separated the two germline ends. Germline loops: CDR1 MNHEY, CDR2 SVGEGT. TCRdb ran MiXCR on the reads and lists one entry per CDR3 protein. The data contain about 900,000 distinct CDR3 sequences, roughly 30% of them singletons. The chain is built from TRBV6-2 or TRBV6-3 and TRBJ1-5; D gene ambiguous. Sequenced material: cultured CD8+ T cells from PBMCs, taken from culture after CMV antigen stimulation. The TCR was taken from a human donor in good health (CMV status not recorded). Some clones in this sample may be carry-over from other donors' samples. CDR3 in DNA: TGTGCCAGCAGTTCGGACGGACGCAATCAGCCCCAGCATTTT. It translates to CASSSDGRNQPQHF.